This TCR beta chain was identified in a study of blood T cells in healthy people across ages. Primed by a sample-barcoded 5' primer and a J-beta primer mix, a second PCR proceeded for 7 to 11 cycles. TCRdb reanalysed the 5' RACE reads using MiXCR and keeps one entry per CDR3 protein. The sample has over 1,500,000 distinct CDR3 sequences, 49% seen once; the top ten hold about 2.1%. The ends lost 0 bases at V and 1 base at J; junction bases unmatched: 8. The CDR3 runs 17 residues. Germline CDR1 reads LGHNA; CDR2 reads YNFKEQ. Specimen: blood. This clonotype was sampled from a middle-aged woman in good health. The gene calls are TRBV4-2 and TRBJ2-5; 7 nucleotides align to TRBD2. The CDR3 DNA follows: TGTGCCAGCAGCCAAGAGATTCAGTGGGGGGGCCAAGAGACCCAGTACTTC. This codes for CASSQEIQWGGQETQYF.